This entry lists 17 T cell receptor beta chains sequenced from one sample in a study of shared clonotypes between healthy human individuals. Naive CD8 cells were CD45RO-negative, positively selected for CCR7, excluding terminally differentiated effector memory CD45RA+ cells. The data were produced by immunoSEQ multiplex PCR, yet TCRdb's version contains in-frame clones alone and is incomplete. The sample yields some 2 million clones, around 96% seen once. The source material was naive CD8+ T cells sorted from blood. All receptors come from a man between 18 and 35 years old in good health.

The V and J genes are TRBV6-1 and TRBJ1-2, with D possibly matching TRBD1 (5 bases). The CDR3 contains 15 residues. Germline CDR1 MNHNS, CDR2 SASEGT. With 6 bases removed from V and 4 bases from J, the gap between germline ends came to 18 bases. CDR3 protein: CASSPTGTAAYGYTF. CDR3 nucleotides: TGTGCCAGCAGCCCTACCGGGACCGCCGCCTATGGCTACACCTTC.

A remark on this clone: Other DNA variants within this sample encode the same CDR3. This chain joins TRBV4-3 and TRBJ2-7; no clear D gene. This CDR3 is 13 amino acids long. The germline CDR1 and CDR2 sequences are LGHNA and YSLEER. V lost 0 bases and J 4 bases, leaving 7 bases between the germline ends. The CDR3 DNA sequence: TGCGCCAGCAGCCAAGATCGAGAATACGAGCAGTACTTC. Its translation is CASSQDREYEQYF.

The chain uses TRBV28 and TRBJ1-2; 7 nucleotides agree with TRBD1. CDR1 and CDR2 (germline): MDHEN, SYDVKM. Trimming took 5 bases from V and 2 from J; bases not matched to a gene: 8. The CDR3 contains 15 residues. The CDR3 is CASSLTGQTNYGYTF. CDR3 in DNA: TGTGCCAGCAGTCTCACGGGACAGACAAACTATGGCTACACCTTC.

This chain connects TRBV6-5 to TRBJ2-1; TRBD2 matches 8 bases. CDR1 MNHEY and CDR2 SVGAGI come from the germline V gene. The CDR3 is 14 residues long. The V segment lost 5 bases and the J segment 6 bases; nucleotides outside the gene matches: 6. The CDR3 DNA reads as TGTGCCAGCAGTGTTAGCGGGGTGGTCAATGAGCAGTTCTTC. Residues: CASSVSGVVNEQFF.

As for this clone: This sample includes further DNA sequences coding for the same CDR3. The chain carries TRBV19 and TRBJ2-1; TRBD2 aligns across 9 bases. This CDR3 comprises 15 residues. The ends lost 5 bases at V and 0 bases at J; junction bases unmatched: 2. Germline loops: CDR1 LNHDA, CDR2 SQIVND (reference sequence). As DNA, the CDR3 is TGTGCCAGTAGTCTTAGCGGGAGCTCCTACAATGAGCAGTTCTTC. Protein product: CASSLSGSSYNEQFF.

V is TRBV5-1 and J is TRBJ2-3, with TRBD1 matching over 9 bases. Germline trimming cut 2 bases from V and 3 bases from J; bases unmatched to any gene: 4. The CDR3 is 15 residues long. From germline, CDR1 is SGHRS and CDR2 YFSETQ. CDR3 in amino acids: CASSFTGGWTDTQYF. The DNA for the CDR3 is TGCGCCAGCAGCTTTACAGGGGGCTGGACAGATACGCAGTATTTT.

The V and J genes are TRBV7-2 and TRBJ2-1; D gene uncertain. The length of the CDR3 is 12 residues. Germline V CDR1 and CDR2: SGHTA, FQGNSA. V lost 7 bases, J lost 7 bases, and 11 bases lay in between. The CDR3 reads CASNPEGNEQFF. Written as DNA, the CDR3 is TGTGCCAGCAACCCGGAAGGGAATGAGCAGTTCTTC.

The chain recombines TRBV5-1 with TRBJ2-2, with 10 bases identical to TRBD2. The CDR3 consists of 19 residues. V gave up 0 bases and J gave up 0 bases; unmatched junction bases: 8. Germline V gene data show CDR1 as SGHRS and CDR2 as YFSETQ. The CDR3 protein is CASSLAPLAGVTNTGELFF. Written as DNA, the CDR3 is TGCGCCAGCAGCTTGGCCCCGCTAGCGGGAGTTACGAACACCGGGGAGCTGTTTTTT.

On this clone itself: This sample also contains other DNA sequences that code for the same CDR3. The chain joins TRBV6-5 to TRBJ2-1; 12 bases are a match to TRBD2. The CDR3 extends over 16 amino acids. V gave up 2 bases and J gave up 4 bases; unmatched junction bases: 3. Germline V lookup: CDR1 MNHEY, CDR2 SVGAGI. The CDR3 loop is CASSYPTSGGYNEQFF. The CDR3 DNA sequence: TGTGCCAGCAGTTACCCAACTAGCGGGGGGTACAATGAGCAGTTCTTC.

J is TRBJ2-1 and V is TRBV30; D is ambiguous. CDR3 length equals 11 residues. V was cut by 4 bases and J by 8 bases, with 9 bases left in between. Germline V CDR1 and CDR2: GTSNPN, SVGIG (reference sequence). The CDR3 reads CAWTGGDEQFF. As DNA, the CDR3 is TGTGCCTGGACCGGTGGGGATGAGCAGTTCTTC.

This rearrangement joins TRBV28 to TRBJ1-2; possible D gene TRBD1, 5 bases. Germline CDR1 and CDR2: MDHEN and SYDVKM. The CDR3 is 12 amino acids. V dropped 8 bases and J dropped 4 bases, with 11 bases sitting between them. The CDR3: CASRRGSYGYTF. The CDR3 DNA reads as TGTGCCAGCCGCCGGGGGTCCTATGGCTACACCTTC.

The chain recombines TRBV4-1 with TRBJ1-1; D unresolved. The germline CDR1 and CDR2 sequences are MGHRA and YSYEKL. CDR3 length: 15 residues. Trimming removed 0 bases at V and 0 bases at J, with 8 bases between. The CDR3 region has the DNA TGCGCCAGCAGCCAAGACAGGATATTGAACACTGAAGCTTTCTTT. It specifies CASSQDRILNTEAFF.

The sample holds one count of this clone. This chain uses TRBV7-9 with TRBJ2-1; 10 bases are a match to TRBD2. Germline loops: CDR1 SEHNR, CDR2 FQNEAQ (reference sequence). Trimming removed 1 base from V and 4 bases from J; junction bases left unmatched: 10. CDR3 length: 18 amino acids. In DNA, the CDR3 is TGTGCCAGCAGCTTAGGGCTAGCGGGAGCGGAGTTATACAATGAGCAGTTCTTC. Its translation is CASSLGLAGAELYNEQFF.

This clone was picked up one time. This chain connects TRBV6-1 to TRBJ2-1; 11 positions agree with TRBD2. After removal of 4 bases from V and 10 bases from J, the junction contained 9 bases not matched to a gene. CDR3 size: 15 residues. Germline V gene lookup returns CDR1 MNHNS and CDR2 SASEGT. The CDR3 DNA is TGTGCCAGCAGTGTTTACACTAGCGGGGGCGACGAGCAGTTCTTC. This translates into CASSVYTSGGDEQFF.

V and J are TRBV5-6 and TRBJ2-7; the D call may be TRBD1 or TRBD2 (5 bases each). CDR1 and CDR2 from the germline V gene are SGHDT and YYEEEE. The V and J ends lost 2 bases and 5 bases respectively, with 14 bases between them. The CDR3 runs to 14 residues. CDR3: CASSFWGTGDEQYF. The CDR3 DNA reads TGTGCCAGCAGCTTTTGGGGGACGGGCGACGAGCAGTACTTC.

The chain employs TRBV6-1 and TRBJ1-2; the D gene is possibly TRBD1 (5 bases). The CDR3 consists of 11 residues. CDR1 is MNHNS, CDR2 SASEGT, per germline. V was cut by 4 bases and J by 8 bases, with 8 bases left in between. CDR3 nucleotide sequence: TGTGCCAGCAGTGGGACATGGGGCTACACCTTC. Its protein is CASSGTWGYTF.

CDR3 nucleotide sequence: TGTGCCAGCAGCTCTCTGGGGGTATCGAACACCGGGGAGCTGTTTTTT. Translation gives CASSSLGVSNTGELFF. The rearrangement uses TRBV27 and TRBJ2-2; either TRBD1 or TRBD2 may fit D (5 bases each). Germline CDR1 MNHEY, CDR2 SMNVEV (reference sequence). This CDR3 is built from 16 residues. V lost 6 bases to trimming and J lost 0 bases, with 14 bases between them.